This T cell receptor beta chain was found in a study of cytomegalovirus exposure and HLA in healthy donors. The sample holds a few counts of this clone. The antigen is unknown. Trimming shortened V by 5 bases and J by 1 base, and 15 bases separated the two germline ends. The germline V gene has CDR1 SGHTA and CDR2 FQGNSA. CDR3 length: 15 residues. Study results and caveats: Many donors shared some public TCRs, even though most TCR sequences were rare.

PCR employed 60 Vbeta and 13 Jbeta primers. How the authors handled the data: Unique TCR beta chains numbered approximately 80 million in a later analysis, with around 11 million shared. Here immunoSEQ multiplex PCR was the method, and the copy in TCRdb shows in-frame clones only, minus some. V, J and clone size reflect that table, while D and trimming were determined from the DNA. Of 150,000 to 200,000 clones in the sample, around 77% were seen once. The donors gave bone marrow, and they were healthy. The clonotype comes from a man younger than 40 in good health and CMV-seropositive. The chain combines TRBV7-2 with TRBJ2-7; the D gene is possibly TRBD1 (6 bases). The sample taken for sequencing was PBMCs. As DNA, the CDR3 is TGTGCCAGCAGCCTGCCCGGGACAAAATCCTACGAGCAGTACTTC. Its protein product is CASSLPGTKSYEQYF.